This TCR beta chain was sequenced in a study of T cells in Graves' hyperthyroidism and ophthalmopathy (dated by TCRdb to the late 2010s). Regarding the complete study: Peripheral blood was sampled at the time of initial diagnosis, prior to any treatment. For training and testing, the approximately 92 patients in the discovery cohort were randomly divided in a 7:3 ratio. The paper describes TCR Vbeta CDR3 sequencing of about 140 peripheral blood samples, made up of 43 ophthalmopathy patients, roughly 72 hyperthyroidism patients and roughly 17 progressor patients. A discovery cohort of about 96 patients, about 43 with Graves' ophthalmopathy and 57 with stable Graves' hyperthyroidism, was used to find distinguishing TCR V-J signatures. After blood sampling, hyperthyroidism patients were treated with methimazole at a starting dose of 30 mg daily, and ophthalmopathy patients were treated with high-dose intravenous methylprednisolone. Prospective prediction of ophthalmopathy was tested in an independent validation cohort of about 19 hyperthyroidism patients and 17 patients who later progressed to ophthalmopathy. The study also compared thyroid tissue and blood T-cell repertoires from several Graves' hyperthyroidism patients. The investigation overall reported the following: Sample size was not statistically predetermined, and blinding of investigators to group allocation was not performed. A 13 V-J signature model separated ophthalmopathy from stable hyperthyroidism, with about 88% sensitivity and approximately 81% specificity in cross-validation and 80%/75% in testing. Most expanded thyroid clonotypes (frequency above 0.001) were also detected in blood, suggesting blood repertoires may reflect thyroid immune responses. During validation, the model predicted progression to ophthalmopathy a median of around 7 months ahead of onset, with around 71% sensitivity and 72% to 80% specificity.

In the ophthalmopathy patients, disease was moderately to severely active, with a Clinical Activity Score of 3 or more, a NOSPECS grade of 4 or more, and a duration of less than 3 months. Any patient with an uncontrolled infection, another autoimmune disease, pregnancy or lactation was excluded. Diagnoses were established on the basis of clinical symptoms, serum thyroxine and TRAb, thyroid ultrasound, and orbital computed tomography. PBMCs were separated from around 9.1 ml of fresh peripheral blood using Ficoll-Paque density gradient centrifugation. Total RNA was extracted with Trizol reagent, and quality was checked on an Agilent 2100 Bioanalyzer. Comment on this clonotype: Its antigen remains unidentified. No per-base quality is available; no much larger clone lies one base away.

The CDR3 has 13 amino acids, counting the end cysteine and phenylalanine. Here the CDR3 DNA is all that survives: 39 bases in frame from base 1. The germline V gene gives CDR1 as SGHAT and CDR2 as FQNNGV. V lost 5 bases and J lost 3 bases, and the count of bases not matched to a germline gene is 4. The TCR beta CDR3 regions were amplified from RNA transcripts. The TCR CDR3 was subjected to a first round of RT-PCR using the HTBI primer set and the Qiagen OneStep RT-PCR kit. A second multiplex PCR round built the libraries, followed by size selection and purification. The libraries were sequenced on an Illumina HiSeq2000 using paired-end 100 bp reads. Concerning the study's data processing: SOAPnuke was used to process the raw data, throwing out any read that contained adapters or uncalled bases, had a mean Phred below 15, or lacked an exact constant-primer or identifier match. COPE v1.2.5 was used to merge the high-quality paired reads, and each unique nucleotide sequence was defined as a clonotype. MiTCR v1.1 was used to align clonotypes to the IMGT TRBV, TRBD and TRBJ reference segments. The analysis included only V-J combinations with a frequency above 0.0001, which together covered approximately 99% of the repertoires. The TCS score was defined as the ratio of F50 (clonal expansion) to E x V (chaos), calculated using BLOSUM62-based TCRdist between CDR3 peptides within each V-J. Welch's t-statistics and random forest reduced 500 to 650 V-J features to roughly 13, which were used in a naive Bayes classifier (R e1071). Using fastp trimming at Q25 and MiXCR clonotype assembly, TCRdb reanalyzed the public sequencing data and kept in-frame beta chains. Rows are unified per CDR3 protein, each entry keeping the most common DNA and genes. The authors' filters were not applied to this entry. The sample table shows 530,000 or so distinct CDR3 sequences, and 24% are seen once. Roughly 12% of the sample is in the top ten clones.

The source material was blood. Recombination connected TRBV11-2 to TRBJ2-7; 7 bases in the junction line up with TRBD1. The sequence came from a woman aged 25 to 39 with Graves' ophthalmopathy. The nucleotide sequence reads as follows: TGTGCCAGCAGCGCCCGGACAGGCTACGAGCAGTACTTC. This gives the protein CASSARTGYEQYF.